This T cell receptor (beta chain) originates from a study of tissue T cells after allogeneic stem cell transplantation. The data were produced by immunoSEQ multiplex PCR, yet TCRdb's version contains in-frame clones alone and is incomplete. Among more than 45,000 clones listed, around 67% were seen once. Germline V gives CDR1 NNHNN, CDR2 SYGAGS (reference sequence). V dropped 2 bases and J dropped 4; count of bases not matched to a gene: 2. This CDR3 has 14 residues. As regards this clone: Gene and germline names: mouse. The CDR3 end falls 1 residue outside the read, so it is completed with the germline J gene.

V gene TRBV13-2 combines with J gene TRBJ2-7; 11 bases fit TRBD2. The sequencing sample was made of sorted cells pooled from one or two spleens. This receptor was obtained from a pool of C57BL/6 mice in good health. The CDR3 is CASGDRDWGYEQYF. The CDR3 DNA, read in part, is TGTGCCAGCGGTGACCGGGACTGGGGGTATGAACAGTAC.